The 10 T cell receptor beta chains below all came from one sample that was sequenced in a study of blood T cells in healthy people across ages. A second PCR of about 7 to 12 cycles used a sample-barcoded 5' primer and a J-beta primer mix. TCRdb reprocessed the 5' RACE reads with MiXCR, giving one entry per CDR3 protein. The repertoire includes 1.6 million or so distinct CDR3 sequences, about 35% of them detected once, and about 11% sits in the top ten. The sequencing sample was made of blood. These receptor sequences come from a woman aged 30 to 39 in good health.

This clonotype has only a few counts. The chain uses TRBV9 and TRBJ2-1; D call uncertain. Germline V gene data show CDR1 as SGDLS and CDR2 as YYNGEE. The CDR3 runs to 12 residues. The V end lost 5 bases, the J end lost 3 bases, and 6 bases lay between the germline ends. The CDR3 DNA reads as TGTGCCAGCAGAGACGTCTACAATGAGCAGTTCTTC. Its translation is CASRDVYNEQFF.

The rearrangement joins TRBV4-1 to TRBJ1-2; D gene uncertain. CDR1 and CDR2 from the germline V gene are MGHRA and YSYEKL. V lost 2 bases to trimming and J lost 4 bases, with 14 bases between them. The CDR3 contains 15 residues. The DNA for the CDR3 is TGCGCCAGCAGCCAACGCCTGCCAGGCGTCTATGGCTACACCTTC. It encodes CASSQRLPGVYGYTF.

This clonotype was detected a few times. The CDR3 bases are TGTGCCAGCAGTTACTCGAAGATGAAAGGGACTGAAGCTTTCTTT. This encodes CASSYSKMKGTEAFF. The chain recombines TRBV6-2 or TRBV6-3 with TRBJ1-1; D is undetermined. Germline V gene data show CDR1 as MNHEY and CDR2 as SVGEGT. Deletions cut 0 bases from V and 5 bases from J, with 13 bases between. The CDR3 covers 15 residues.

A remark on this clonotype: One end of the junction fails to match germline, which may point to a read error. The chain is built from TRBV27 and TRBJ1-2, with D possibly TRBD1 on 5 matching bases. Germline values: CDR1 MNHEY, CDR2 SMNVEV (reference sequence). CDR3 length equals 13 residues. CDR3 coding DNA: TGTACCAGCAGGAGGGACTCATACTATGGCTACACCTTC. Translating gives CTSRRDSYYGYTF.

The chain is built from TRBV11-3 and TRBJ2-1; D is possibly TRBD1 or TRBD2 (6 bases each). This CDR3 contains 15 residues. Germline V CDR1 and CDR2: SGHNT, YENEEA. The V and J ends lost 3 bases and 6 bases respectively, with 15 bases between them. In nucleotides, the CDR3 is TGTGCCAGCAGCTTGACTAGTCAAGGGGGCAATGAGCAGTTCTTC. Encoded protein: CASSLTSQGGNEQFF.

Note on this clonotype: Given a much more abundant clone one base away, this may be a read error. This chain uses TRBV7-9 with TRBJ2-7; 8 nucleotides align to TRBD1. The CDR3 runs 14 residues. The germline V gene has CDR1 SEHNR and CDR2 FQNEAQ (reference sequence). Trimming removed 4 bases from V and 0 bases from J; junction bases left unmatched: 2. CDR3 nucleotides: TGTGCCAGCAGCTGGGACAGGCGCTCCTACGAGCAGTACTTC. This encodes CASSWDRRSYEQYF.

The chain employs TRBV4-1 and TRBJ2-1; D is unclear. This CDR3 is 12 amino acids long. V lost 2 bases to trimming and J lost 7 bases, with 6 bases between them. Germline V gives CDR1 MGHRA, CDR2 YSYEKL. Written as DNA, the CDR3 is TGCGCCAGCAGCCAATGGGGAAATGAGCAGTTCTTC. Amino acid sequence: CASSQWGNEQFF.

The rearrangement links TRBV6-1 to TRBJ1-1; tentatively, D is TRBD1 (6 bases). The CDR3 has 13 residues. Between the trimmed V and J ends, which lost 7 bases and 7 bases, there was a span of 16 bases. CDR1 is MNHNS and CDR2 is SASEGT in the germline V gene. The CDR3, as DNA: TGTGCCAGCATTAGTTCCGGGACACTTGAAGCTTTCTTT. Protein product: CASISSGTLEAFF.

The CDR3 region has the DNA TGTGCCAGCAGTTTGGGGGCTGGGCCGTACTTC. Residues: CASSLGAGPYF. The rearrangement uses TRBV12-3 or TRBV12-4 and TRBJ2-7; D may be TRBD1 (6 bases). V shed 3 bases and J shed 12 bases, with 12 bases lying between them. This CDR3 has 11 residues.

The V call is TRBV7-8, the J call TRBJ1-2, with D possibly matching TRBD1 (5 bases). Germline V gene lookup returns CDR1 SGHVS and CDR2 FQNEAQ. V was pared by 5 bases and J by 2 bases, with 18 bases between. This CDR3 region has 16 residues. CDR3 coding DNA: TGTGCCAGCAGCAAAGAACGGGGGGGGGAAAACTATGGCTACACCTTC. This translates into CASSKERGGENYGYTF. The variable domain in full, completed from reference TRBV7-8 and TRBJ1-2, reads GAGVSQSPRYKVAKRGQDVALRCDPISGHVSLFWYQQALGQGPEFLTYFQNEAQLDKSGLPSDRFFAERPEGSVSTLKIQRTQQEDSAVYLCASSKERGGENYGYTFGSGTRLTVV.